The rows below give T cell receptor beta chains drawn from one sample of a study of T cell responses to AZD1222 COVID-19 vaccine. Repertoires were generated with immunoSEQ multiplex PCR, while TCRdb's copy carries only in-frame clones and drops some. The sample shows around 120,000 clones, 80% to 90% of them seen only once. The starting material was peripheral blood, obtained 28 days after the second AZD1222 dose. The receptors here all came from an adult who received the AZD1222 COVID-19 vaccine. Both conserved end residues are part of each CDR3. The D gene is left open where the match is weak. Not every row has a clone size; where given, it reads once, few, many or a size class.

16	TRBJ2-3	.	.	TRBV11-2	TGTGCCAGCAGCTTAGGGGGCACTCCTACATCAGATACGCAGTATTTT	CASSLGGTPTSDTQYF
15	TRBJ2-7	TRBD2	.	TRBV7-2	TGTGCCAGCAGCTCCCGACTAGCGGGTGGATACGAGCAGTACTTC	CASSSRLAGGYEQYF
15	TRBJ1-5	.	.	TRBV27	TGTGCCAGCAGCCGAGACAGGCTTCCCAATCAGCCCCAGCATTTT	CASSRDRLPNQPQHF
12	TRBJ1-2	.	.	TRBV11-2	TGTGCCAGCAGCCTTACAGGAATCGGCTACACCTTC	CASSLTGIGYTF
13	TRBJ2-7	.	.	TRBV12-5	TGTGCTAGTGGTTTGCAGGGCCCCTACGAGCAGTACTTC	CASGLQGPYEQYF
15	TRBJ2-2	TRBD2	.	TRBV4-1	TGCGCCAGCAGCCAGACTAGCTGGTCCACCGGGGAGCTGTTTTTT	CASSQTSWSTGELFF
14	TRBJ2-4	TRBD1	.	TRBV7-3	TGTGCCAGCAGCTATGGGACAGGGAAAAACATTCAGTACTTC	CASSYGTGKNIQYF
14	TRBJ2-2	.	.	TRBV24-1	TGTGCCACCAGTGGACAGGAGAACACCGGGGAGCTGTTTTTT	CATSGQENTGELFF
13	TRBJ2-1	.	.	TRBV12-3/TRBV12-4	TGTGCCAGCAGTTTATTAGTCTACAATGAGCAGTTCTTC	CASSLLVYNEQFF
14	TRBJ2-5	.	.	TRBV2	TGTGCCAGCAGTGAGGGGTTGGGGTGGGAGACCCAGTACTTC	CASSEGLGWETQYF
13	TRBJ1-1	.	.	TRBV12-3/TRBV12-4	TGTGCCAGCAGCCGACAGATGAACACTGAAGCTTTCTTT	CASSRQMNTEAFF
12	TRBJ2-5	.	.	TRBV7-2	TGTGCCAGCAGCTCGACTATCGAGACCCAGTACTTC	CASSSTIETQYF
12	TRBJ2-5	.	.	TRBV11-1	TGTGCCAGCAGCCGGACTGCAGAGACCCAGTACTTC	CASSRTAETQYF
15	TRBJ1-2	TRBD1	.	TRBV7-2	TGTGCCAGCAGCTTGGCCGGGACAGGGAACTATGGCTACACCTTC	CASSLAGTGNYGYTF
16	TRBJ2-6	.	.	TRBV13	TGTGCCAGCAGCTTAGGCCTGCCCTCTGGGGCCAACGTCCTGACTTTC	CASSLGLPSGANVLTF
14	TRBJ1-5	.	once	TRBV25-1	TGTGCCAGCAGTGAAATGGGTAGCAATCAGCCCCAGCATTTT	CASSEMGSNQPQHF
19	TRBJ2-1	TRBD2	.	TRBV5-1	TGCGCCAGCAGCTTGTTCAGTCGGACTAGCGGGAGATTCTACAATGAGCAGTTCTTC	CASSLFSRTSGRFYNEQFF
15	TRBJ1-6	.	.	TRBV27	TGTGCCAGCAGTCACCGGGGGAGCTATAATTCACCCCTCCACTTT	CASSHRGSYNSPLHF
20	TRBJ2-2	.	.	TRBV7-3	TGTGCCAGCAGCTCCGTCGGGAAGGGTAGTCGGGGAACGAACACCGGGGAGCTGTTTTTT	CASSSVGKGSRGTNTGELFF
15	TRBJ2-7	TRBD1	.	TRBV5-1	TGCGCCAGCAGCTCCCAGGGGGCTCGCTCCTACGAGCAGTACTTC	CASSSQGARSYEQYF
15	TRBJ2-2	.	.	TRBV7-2	TGTGCCAGCAGCTTAGTGTCCCCGACCACCGGGGAGCTGTTTTTT	CASSLVSPTTGELFF
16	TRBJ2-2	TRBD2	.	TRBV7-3	TGTGCCAGCAGCTTACTAGCGGGGGTGAACACCGGGGAGCTGTTTTTT	CASSLLAGVNTGELFF
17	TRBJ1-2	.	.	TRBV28	TGTGCCAGCAGTTTATCGGTAATAGGACAGAAGAACTATGGCTACACCTTC	CASSLSVIGQKNYGYTF
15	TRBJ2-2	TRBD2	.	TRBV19	TGTGCCAGTAGTACCCGACTAGCGGGAACCGGGGAGCTGTTTTTT	CASSTRLAGTGELFF
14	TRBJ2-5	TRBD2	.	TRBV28	TGTGCCAGCAGTGCAAAAGGGCGGGGGGAGACCCAGTACTTC	CASSAKGRGETQYF
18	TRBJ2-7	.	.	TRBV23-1	TGCGCCAGCAGTCTAAACCCCAGGGGGCCTAGCGGGACCTTCGAGCAGTACTTC	CASSLNPRGPSGTFEQYF
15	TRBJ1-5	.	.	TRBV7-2	TGTGCCAGCACCCCCCGGGCGTCCCTCAATCAGCCCCAGCATTTT	CASTPRASLNQPQHF
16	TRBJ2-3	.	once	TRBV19	TGTGCCAGTAGTCCGAGGGGGACTACCCTCACAGATACGCAGTATTTT	CASSPRGTTLTDTQYF
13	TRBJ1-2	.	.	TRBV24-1	TGTGCCACCAGTGATTTAACCGCAAATGGCTACACCTTC	CATSDLTANGYTF
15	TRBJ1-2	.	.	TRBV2	TGTGCCAGCAGTGAAGTCAATGCGGGATACTATGGCTACACCTTC	CASSEVNAGYYGYTF
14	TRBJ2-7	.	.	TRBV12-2	TGTGCAAGTCGCTTAGGGCGGGACTCCTACGAGCAGTACTTC	CASRLGRDSYEQYF
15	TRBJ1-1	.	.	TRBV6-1	TGTGCCAGCAGTGAAGTTTTGGGGTCGAACACTGAAGCTTTCTTT	CASSEVLGSNTEAFF